This T cell receptor (beta chain) was sequenced for a study of PD-L1 blockade in urothelial cancer. Study information: Each participant's history included 0 to 3 prior chemotherapy regimens.

The CDR3 loop spans 16 amino acids. The J segment lost 9 bases and the V segment lost 3 bases, leaving 10 bases of the junction unmatched. Germline V gene lookup returns CDR1 LNHDA and CDR2 SQIVND (reference sequence). Some clones are missing from TCRdb's copy, which holds only in-frame ones; the method was immunoSEQ multiplex PCR. The data show some 45,000 clones, approximately 88% seen once. A word on this clone: Its matching antigen is unknown.

Study-level findings and limits: Tumor-linked clones in blood grew more by 3 weeks in durable-benefit patients.

The clonotype originates from a man of 80 years or more with urothelial cancer. This specimen consisted of PBMCs, obtained around atezolizumab (anti-PD-L1) treatment. This chain links TRBV19 with TRBJ1-5; TRBD1 matches 11 bases. The CDR3 loop is CASSIFRGQGARPQHF. The CDR3 coding sequence is TGTGCCAGTAGTATTTTTCGAGGACAGGGGGCGCGGCCCCAGCATTTT.